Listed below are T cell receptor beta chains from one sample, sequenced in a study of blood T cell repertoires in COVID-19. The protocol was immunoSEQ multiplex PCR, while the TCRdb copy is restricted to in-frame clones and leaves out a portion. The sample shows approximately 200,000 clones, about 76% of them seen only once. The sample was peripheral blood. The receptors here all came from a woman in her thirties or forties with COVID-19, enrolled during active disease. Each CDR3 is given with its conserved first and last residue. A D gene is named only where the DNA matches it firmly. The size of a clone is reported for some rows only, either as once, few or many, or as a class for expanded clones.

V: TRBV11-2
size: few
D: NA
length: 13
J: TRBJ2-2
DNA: TGTGCCAGCAGCCCCAGGGACACCGGGGAGCTGTTTTTT
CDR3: CASSPRDTGELFF

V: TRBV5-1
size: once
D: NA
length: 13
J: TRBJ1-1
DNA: TGCGCCAGCAGCCCCGTCGGGGTCGCTGAAGCTTTCTTT
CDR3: CASSPVGVAEAFF

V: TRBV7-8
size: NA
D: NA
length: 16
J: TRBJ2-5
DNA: TGTGCCAGCAGTTTTTTCCGGGTCCCCTCAGCAGAGACCCAGTACTTC
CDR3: CASSFFRVPSAETQYF

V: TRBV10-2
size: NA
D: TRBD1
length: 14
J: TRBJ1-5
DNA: TGCGCCAGCAACCCTGAACAGGGGTATCAGCCCCAGCATTTT
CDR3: CASNPEQGYQPQHF

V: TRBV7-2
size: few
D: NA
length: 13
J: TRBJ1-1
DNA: TGTGCCAGCAGCTTAGCGATAGAGCTTGAAGCTTTCTTT
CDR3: CASSLAIELEAFF

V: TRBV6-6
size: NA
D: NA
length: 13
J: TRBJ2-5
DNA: TGTGCCAGCAGTTACTCGGGGCGGGAGACCCAGTACTTC
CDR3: CASSYSGRETQYF

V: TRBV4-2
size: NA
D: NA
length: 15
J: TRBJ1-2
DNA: TGTGCCAGCAGCCAAGAAAGAGGATCTCGCCATGGCTACACCTTC
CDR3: CASSQERGSRHGYTF

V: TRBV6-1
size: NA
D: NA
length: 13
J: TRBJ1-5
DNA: TGTGCCAGCAGTGATTCCCTTTTTCAGCCCCAGCATTTT
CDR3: CASSDSLFQPQHF

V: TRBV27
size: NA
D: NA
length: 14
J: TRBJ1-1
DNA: TGTGCCAGCAGCACGGGAGGGGCTAACACTGAAGCTTTCTTT
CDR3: CASSTGGANTEAFF

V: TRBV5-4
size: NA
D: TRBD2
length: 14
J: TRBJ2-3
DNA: TGTGCCATACAGGGCCCTAGCGGGATCGGGACGCAGTATTTT
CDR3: CAIQGPSGIGTQYF

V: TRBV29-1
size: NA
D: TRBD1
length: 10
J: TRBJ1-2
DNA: TGCAGCGTCGGGACAGGTGGCTACACCTTC
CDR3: CSVGTGGYTF

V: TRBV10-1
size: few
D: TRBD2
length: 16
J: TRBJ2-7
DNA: TGCGCCAGCAGTGAAATTTCTAGCGGGAGTATCTACGAGCAGTACTTC
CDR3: CASSEISSGSIYEQYF

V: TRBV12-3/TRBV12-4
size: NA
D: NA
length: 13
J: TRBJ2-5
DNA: TGTGCCAGCAGTCCGGGAAGACAAGAGACCCAGTACTTC
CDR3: CASSPGRQETQYF

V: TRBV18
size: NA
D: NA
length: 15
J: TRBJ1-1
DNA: TGTGCCAGCTCACCACCGGCGGTATCCAACACTGAAGCTTTCTTT
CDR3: CASSPPAVSNTEAFF

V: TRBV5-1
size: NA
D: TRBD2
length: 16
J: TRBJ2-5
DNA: TGCGCCAGCGGTCTAAGCGGGGGCCTTATTCAAGAGACCCAGTACTTC
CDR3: CASGLSGGLIQETQYF

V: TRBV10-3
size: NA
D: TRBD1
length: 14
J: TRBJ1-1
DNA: TGTGCCATCAGTGAGTCGGAGGGGGCCACTGAAGCTTTCTTT
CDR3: CAISESEGATEAFF

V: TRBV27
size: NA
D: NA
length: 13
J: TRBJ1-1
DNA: TGTGCCAGCAGTTTTTACAAGAACACTGAAGCTTTCTTT
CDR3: CASSFYKNTEAFF

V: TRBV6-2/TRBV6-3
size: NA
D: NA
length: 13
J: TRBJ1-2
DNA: TGTGCCAGCAGTTACATAGCTAACTATGGCTACACCTTC
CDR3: CASSYIANYGYTF

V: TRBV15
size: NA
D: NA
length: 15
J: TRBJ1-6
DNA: TGTGCCACCAGCAGCCACAGGGCTTATAATTCACCCCTCCACTTT
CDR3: CATSSHRAYNSPLHF

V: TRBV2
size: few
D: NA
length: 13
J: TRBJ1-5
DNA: TGTGCCAGCAGGAACGTACTACCCCAGCCCCAGCATTTT
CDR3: CASRNVLPQPQHF

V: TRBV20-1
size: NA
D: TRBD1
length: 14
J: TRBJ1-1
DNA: TGCAGTGCTAGTGGGACAGGGTACCTAACTGAAGCTTTCTTT
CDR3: CSASGTGYLTEAFF

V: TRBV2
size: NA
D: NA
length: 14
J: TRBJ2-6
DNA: TGTGCCAGCAGACTGGTCTCTGGGGCCAACGTCCTGACTTTC
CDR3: CASRLVSGANVLTF

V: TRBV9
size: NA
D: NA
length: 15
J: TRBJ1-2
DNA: TGTGCCAGCAGCGTAGGAAGCGGATTAAACTATGGCTACACCTTC
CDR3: CASSVGSGLNYGYTF

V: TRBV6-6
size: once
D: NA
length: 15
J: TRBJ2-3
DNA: TGTGCCAGCAGTTACGCTAGCGCAAGCACAGATACGCAGTATTTT
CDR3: CASSYASASTDTQYF

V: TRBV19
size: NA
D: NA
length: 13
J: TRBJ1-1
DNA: TGTGCCAGTAGTACCCAGGGGCGCGAGGAAGCTTTCTTT
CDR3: CASSTQGREEAFF

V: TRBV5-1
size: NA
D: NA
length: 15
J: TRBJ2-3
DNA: TGCGCCAGCAGCTTGGCCAGGCAGGGCACAGATACGCAGTATTTT
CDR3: CASSLARQGTDTQYF

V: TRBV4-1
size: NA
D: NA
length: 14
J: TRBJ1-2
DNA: TGCGCCAGCAGCCAAGGGTCGGGGATCCGTGGCTACACCTTC
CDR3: CASSQGSGIRGYTF

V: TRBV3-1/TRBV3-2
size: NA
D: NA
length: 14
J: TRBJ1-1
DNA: TGTGCCAGCAGCCAATGGGGGGGCGACACTGAAGCTTTCTTT
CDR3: CASSQWGGDTEAFF

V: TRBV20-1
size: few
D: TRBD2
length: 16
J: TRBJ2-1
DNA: TGCAGTGCTAGTGACCCGGGGACGGGAGGGAGCGATGAGCAGTTCTTC
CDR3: CSASDPGTGGSDEQFF

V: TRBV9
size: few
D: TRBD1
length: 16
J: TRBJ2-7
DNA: TGTGCCAGCAGCGTAGCAACAGGGGACGTTCTCGCCGAGCAGTACTTC
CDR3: CASSVATGDVLAEQYF

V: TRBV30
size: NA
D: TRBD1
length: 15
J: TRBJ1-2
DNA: TGTGCCTGGAGTCCTGGGACAGGGGCCTCCTATGGCTACACCTTC
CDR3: CAWSPGTGASYGYTF

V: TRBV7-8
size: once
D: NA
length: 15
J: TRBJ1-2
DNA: TGTGCCAGCAGCTTAGCGTCGGCCAGGAAGGGGGGCTACACCTTC
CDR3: CASSLASARKGGYTF

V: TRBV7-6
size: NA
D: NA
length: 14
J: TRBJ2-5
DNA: TGTGCCAGCAGCTTGATGGGGGGCCAAGAGACCCAGTACTTC
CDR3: CASSLMGGQETQYF

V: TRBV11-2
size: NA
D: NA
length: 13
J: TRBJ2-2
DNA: TGTGCCAGCAGCTTTCGGGGTCCCGGGGAGCTGTTTTTT
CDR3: CASSFRGPGELFF

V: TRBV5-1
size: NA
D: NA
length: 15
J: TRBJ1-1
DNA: TGCGCCAGCAGCTTGGTCGGGGCGGGAAACACTGAAGCTTTCTTT
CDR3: CASSLVGAGNTEAFF

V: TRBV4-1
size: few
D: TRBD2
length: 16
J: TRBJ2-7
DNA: TGCGCCAGCAGCCAAGAAATAAGGTTGGGGGGGTTCGAGCAGTACTTC
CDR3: CASSQEIRLGGFEQYF

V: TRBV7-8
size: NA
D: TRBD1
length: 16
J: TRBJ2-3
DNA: TGTGCCAGCAGAAATGACAGGGAGTATGACACAGATACGCAGTATTTT
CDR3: CASRNDREYDTDTQYF

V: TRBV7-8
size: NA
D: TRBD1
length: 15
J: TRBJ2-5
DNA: TGTGCCAGCAGCGACCCTGGACAGGGTCAAGAGACCCAGTACTTC
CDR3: CASSDPGQGQETQYF

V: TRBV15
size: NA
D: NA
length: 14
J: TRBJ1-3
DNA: TGTGCCACCAGCAGGGGCCTTGTTAAAAACACCATATATTTT
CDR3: CATSRGLVKNTIYF

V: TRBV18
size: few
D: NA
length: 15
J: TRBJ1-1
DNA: TGTGCCAGCTCACCCCCCGGGAACCTAAACACTGAAGCTTTCTTT
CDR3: CASSPPGNLNTEAFF

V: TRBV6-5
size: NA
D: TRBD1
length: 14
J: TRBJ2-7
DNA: TGTGCCAGCAGTTACGGACAGGGTACCTACGAGCAGTACTTC
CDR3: CASSYGQGTYEQYF